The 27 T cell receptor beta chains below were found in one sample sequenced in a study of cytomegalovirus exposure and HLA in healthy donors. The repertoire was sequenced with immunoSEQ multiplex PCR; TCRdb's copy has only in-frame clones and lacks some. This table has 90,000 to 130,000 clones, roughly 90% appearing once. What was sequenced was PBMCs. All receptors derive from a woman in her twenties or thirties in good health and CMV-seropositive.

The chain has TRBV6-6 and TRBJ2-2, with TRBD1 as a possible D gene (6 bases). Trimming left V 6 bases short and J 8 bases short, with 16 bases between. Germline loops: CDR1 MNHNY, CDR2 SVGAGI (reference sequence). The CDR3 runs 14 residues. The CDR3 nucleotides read TGTGCCAGCAGAAACCAGGGGTCGGAGGGGGAGCTGTTTTTT. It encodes CASRNQGSEGELFF.

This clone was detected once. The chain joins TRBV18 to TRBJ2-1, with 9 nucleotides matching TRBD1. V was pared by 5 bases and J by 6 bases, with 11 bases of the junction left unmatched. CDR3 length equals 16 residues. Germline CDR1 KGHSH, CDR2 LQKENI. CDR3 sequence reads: CASSTKGTGISNEQFF. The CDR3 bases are TGTGCCAGCTCAACCAAGGGGACAGGGATCAGCAATGAGCAGTTCTTC.

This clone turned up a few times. Here the CDR3 reads CASSQELSVNTQYF. The CDR3 DNA reads as TGTGCCAGCAGCCAAGAATTGAGCGTGAATACGCAGTATTTT. The chain has TRBV14 and TRBJ2-3; no firm D call. The CDR3 is 14 amino acids. The germline V and J ends were trimmed by 0 bases and 7 bases, with 11 bases remaining between them. From germline, CDR1 is SGHDN and CDR2 FVKESK.

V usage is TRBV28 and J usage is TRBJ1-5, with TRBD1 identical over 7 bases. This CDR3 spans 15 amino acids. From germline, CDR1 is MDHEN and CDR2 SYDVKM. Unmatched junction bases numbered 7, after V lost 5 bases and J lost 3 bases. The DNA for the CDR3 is TGTGCCAGCAGTGTCAACAGGGGCGCCAATCAGCCCCAGCATTTT. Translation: CASSVNRGANQPQHF.

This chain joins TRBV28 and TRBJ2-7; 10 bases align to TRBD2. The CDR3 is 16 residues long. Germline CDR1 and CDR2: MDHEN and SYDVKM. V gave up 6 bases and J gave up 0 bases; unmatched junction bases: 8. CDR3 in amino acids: CASSSSGRALSYEQYF. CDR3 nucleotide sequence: TGTGCCAGCAGCTCCAGCGGGAGGGCCCTCTCCTACGAGCAGTACTTC.

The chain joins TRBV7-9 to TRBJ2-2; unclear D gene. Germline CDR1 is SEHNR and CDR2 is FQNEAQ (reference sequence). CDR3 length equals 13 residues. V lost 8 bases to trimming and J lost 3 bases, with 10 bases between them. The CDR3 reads CASHAEDTGELFF. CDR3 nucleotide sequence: TGTGCCAGCCACGCAGAGGACACCGGGGAGCTGTTTTTT.

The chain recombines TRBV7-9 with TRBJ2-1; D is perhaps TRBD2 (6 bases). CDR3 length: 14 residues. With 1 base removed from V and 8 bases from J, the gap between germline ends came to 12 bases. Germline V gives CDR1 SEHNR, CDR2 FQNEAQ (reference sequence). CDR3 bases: TGTGCCAGCAGCTTAGGGGGGGACCAAGATGAGCAGTTCTTC. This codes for CASSLGGDQDEQFF.

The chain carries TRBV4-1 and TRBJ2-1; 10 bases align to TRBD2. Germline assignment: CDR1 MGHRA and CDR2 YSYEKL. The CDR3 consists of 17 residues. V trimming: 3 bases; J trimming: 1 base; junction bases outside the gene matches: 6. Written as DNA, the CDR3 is TGCGCCAGCAGCCACGACCCACTAGCGGGGTCCTACAATGAGCAGTTCTTC. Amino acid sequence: CASSHDPLAGSYNEQFF.

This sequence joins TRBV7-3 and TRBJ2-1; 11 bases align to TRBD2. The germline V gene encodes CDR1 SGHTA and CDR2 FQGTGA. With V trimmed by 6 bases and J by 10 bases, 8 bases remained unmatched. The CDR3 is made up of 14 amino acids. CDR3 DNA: TGTGCCAGCAGTTTGTCGGGACTAGCGGAAGAGCAGTTCTTC. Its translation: CASSLSGLAEEQFF.

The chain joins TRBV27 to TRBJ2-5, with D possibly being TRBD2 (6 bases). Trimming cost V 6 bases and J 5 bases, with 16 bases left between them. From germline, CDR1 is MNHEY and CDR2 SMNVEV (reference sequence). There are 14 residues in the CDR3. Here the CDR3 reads CASRRRDFEETQYF. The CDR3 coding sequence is TGTGCCAGCAGACGGCGGGACTTCGAGGAGACCCAGTACTTC.

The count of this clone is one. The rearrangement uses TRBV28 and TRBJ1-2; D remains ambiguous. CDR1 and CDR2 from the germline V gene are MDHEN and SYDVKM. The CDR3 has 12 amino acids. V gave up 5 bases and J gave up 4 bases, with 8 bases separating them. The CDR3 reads CASSIPGYGYTF. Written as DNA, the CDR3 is TGTGCCAGCAGTATCCCCGGCTATGGCTACACCTTC.

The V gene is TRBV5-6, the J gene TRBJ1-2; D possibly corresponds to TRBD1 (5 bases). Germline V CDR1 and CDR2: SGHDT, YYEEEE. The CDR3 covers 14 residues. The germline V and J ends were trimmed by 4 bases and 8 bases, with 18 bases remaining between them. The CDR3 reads CASSRQSRNLGYTF. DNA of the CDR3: TGTGCCAGCAGCCGACAGAGCCGTAATTTAGGCTACACCTTC.

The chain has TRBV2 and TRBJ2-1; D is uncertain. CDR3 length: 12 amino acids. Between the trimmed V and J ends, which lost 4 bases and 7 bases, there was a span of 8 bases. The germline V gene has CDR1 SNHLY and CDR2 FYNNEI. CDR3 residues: CASSVEANEQFF. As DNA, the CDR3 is TGTGCCAGCAGTGTGGAAGCGAATGAGCAGTTCTTC.

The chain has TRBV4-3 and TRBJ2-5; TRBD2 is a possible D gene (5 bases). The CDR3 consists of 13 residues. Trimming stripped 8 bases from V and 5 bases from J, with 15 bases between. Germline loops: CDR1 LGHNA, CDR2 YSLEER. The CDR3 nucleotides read TGCGCCAGCGCACCTCGACCGGGGGAGACCCAGTACTTC. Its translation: CASAPRPGETQYF.

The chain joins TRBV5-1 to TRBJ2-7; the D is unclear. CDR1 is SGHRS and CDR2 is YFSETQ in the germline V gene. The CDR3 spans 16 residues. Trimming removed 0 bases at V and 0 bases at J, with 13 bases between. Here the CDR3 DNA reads TGCGCCAGCAGCTTGGAGTACGGAGCTTCCTCCTACGAGCAGTACTTC. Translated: CASSLEYGASSYEQYF.

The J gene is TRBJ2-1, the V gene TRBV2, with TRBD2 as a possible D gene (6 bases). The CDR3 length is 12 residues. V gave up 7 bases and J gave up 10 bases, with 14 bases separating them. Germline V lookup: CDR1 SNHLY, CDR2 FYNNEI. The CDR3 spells CASTGQSGEQFF. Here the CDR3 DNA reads TGTGCCAGCACCGGACAAAGCGGGGAGCAGTTCTTC.

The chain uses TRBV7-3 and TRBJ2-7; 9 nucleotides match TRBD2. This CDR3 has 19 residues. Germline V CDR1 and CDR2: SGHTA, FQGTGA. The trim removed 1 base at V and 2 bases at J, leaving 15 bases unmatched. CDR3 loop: CASSLMRSLAGRKTYEQYF. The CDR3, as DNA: TGTGCCAGCAGCTTAATGCGGTCCCTAGCGGGGCGGAAAACCTACGAGCAGTACTTC.

In nucleotides, the CDR3 is TGTGCCACCAGCAGGTACAGGACAGGACCCTACGAGCAGTACTTC. The encoded protein is CATSRYRTGPYEQYF. V gene TRBV15 combines with J gene TRBJ2-7; 7 bases agree with TRBD1. CDR3 length equals 15 residues. Germline CDR1 LNHNV, CDR2 YYDKDF (reference sequence). V shed 3 bases and J 2 bases; nucleotides not matched to a gene: 7.

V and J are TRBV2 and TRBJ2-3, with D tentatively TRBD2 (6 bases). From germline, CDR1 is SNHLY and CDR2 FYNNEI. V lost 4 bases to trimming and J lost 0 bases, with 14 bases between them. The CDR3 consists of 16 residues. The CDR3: CASSGPSATSTDTQYF. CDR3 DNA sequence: TGTGCCAGCAGTGGTCCTAGCGCCACTAGCACAGATACGCAGTATTTT.

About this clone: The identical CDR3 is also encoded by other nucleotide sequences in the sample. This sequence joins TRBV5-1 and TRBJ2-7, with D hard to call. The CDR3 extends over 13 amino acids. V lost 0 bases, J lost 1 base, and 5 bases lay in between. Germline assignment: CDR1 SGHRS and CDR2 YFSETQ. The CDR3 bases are TGCGCCAGCAGCTTGGCCGGGTCCTACGAGCAGTACTTC. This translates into CASSLAGSYEQYF.

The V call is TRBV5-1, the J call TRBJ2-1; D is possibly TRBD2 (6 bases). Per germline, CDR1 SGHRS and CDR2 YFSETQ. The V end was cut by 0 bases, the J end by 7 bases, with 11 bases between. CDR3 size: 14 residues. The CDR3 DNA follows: TGCGCCAGCAGCTTGGCGGCGGGGCTAAATGAGCAGTTCTTC. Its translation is CASSLAAGLNEQFF.

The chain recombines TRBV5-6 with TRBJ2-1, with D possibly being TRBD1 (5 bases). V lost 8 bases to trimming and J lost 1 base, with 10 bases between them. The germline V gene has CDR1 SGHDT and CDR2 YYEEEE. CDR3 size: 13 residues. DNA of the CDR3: TGTGCCAGTAGGGGAAGTTCCTACAATGAGCAGTTCTTC. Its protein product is CASRGSSYNEQFF.

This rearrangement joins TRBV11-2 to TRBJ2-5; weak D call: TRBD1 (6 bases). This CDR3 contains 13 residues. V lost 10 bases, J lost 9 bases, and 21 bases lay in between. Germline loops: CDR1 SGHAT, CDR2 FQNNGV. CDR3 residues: CAIRGGPTPAQYF. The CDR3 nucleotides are TGTGCCATAAGAGGGGGACCCACGCCGGCCCAGTACTTC.

The CDR3, as DNA: TGCGCCAGCAGCCCTACCCTTTACAATGAGCAGTTCTTC. Its translation is CASSPTLYNEQFF. V and J are TRBV4-3 and TRBJ2-1; D call uncertain. There are 13 residues in the CDR3. Trimming cost V 4 bases and J 4 bases, with 8 bases left between them. CDR1 and CDR2 from the germline V gene are LGHNA and YSLEER.

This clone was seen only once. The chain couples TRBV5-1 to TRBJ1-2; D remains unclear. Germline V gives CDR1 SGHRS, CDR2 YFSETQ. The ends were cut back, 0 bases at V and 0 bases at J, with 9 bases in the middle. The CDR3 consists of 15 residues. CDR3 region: CASSLGGRANYGYTF. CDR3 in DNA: TGCGCCAGCAGCTTGGGCGGGAGAGCTAACTATGGCTACACCTTC. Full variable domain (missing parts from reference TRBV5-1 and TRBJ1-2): KAGVTQTPRYLIKTRGQQVTLSCSPISGHRSVSWYQQTPGQGLQFLFEYFSETQRNKGNFPGRFSGRQFSNSRSEMNVSTLELGDSALYLCASSLGGRANYGYTFGSGTRLTVV.

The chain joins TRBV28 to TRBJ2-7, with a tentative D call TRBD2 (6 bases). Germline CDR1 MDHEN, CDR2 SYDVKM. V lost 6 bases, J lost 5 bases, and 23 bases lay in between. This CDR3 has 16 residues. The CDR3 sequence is CASSQNPPQLANEQYF. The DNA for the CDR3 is TGTGCCAGCAGCCAAAACCCCCCCCAACTAGCCAACGAGCAGTACTTC.

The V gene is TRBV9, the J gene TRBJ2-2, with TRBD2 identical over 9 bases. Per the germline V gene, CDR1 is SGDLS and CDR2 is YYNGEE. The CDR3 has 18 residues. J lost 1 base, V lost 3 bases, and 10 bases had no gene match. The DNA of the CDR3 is TGTGCCAGCAGCGCCGAACTAATTAGCGGGAGGAACACCGGGGAGCTGTTTTTT. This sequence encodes CASSAELISGRNTGELFF. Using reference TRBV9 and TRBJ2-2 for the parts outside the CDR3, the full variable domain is DSGVTQTPKHLITATGQRVTLRCSPRSGDLSVYWYQQSLDQGLQFLIQYYNGEERAKGNILERFSAQQFPDLHSELNLSSLELGDSALYFCASSAELISGRNTGELFFGEGSRLTVL.